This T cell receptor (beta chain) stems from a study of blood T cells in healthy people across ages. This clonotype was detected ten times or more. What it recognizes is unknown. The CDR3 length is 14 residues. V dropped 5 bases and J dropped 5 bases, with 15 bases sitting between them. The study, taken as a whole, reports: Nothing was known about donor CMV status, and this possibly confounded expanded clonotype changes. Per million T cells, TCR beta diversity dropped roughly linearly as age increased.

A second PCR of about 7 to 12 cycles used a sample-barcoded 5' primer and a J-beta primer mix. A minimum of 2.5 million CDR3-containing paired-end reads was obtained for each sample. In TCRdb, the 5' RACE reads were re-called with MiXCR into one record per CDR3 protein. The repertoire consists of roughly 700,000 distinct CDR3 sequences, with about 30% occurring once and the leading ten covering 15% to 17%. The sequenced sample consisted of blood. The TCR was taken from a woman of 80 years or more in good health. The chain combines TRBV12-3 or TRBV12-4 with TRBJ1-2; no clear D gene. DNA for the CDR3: TGTGCCAGCAGTCCCGGCCCCGGTGGATATGGCTACACCTTC. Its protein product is CASSPGPGGYGYTF.